This T cell receptor (beta chain) derives from a study of human T cells and chemical hapten exposure. Using its own MiXCR run on the RACE reads, TCRdb lists one record per CDR3 protein. The data contain tens of thousands of distinct CDR3 sequences, around 10% of them singletons. Study-wide points: TCRs above 1 in 1000 frequency stayed constant with DPC sensitization.

Concerning this clonotype itself: What it binds is not known.

Trimming cost V 2 bases and J 4 bases; bases outside gene matches: 5. Germline V lookup: CDR1 MNHEY, CDR2 SVGAGI. The CDR3 runs to 16 residues. Time point described: patch test 2, 6 weeks after DPC sensitization. Treatment denoted: therapeutic diphenylcyclopropenone sensitization with weekly scalp DPC. V is TRBV6-5 and J is TRBJ2-3; TRBD1 aligns across 11 bases. This receptor was taken from a woman aged 50 to 60 with alopecia areata. Some clones in this sample may be carry-over from other donors' samples. Specimen: whole blood, collected in connection with sensitization to the hapten diphenylcyclopropenone (DPC). In DNA, the CDR3 is TGTGCCAGCAGTTACCGGACAGGGGGCACGTCAGATACGCAGTATTTT. This gives the protein CASSYRTGGTSDTQYF.